The rows below give T cell receptor beta chains drawn from one sample of a study of CD8+ T cells in alopecia areata. Assay: immunoSEQ multiplex PCR; the TCRdb copy retains only in-frame clones and omits some. This table holds some 96,000 clones, under 70% found once. Sequencing used CD8+ T cells sorted from blood, obtained at week 4, from a patient treated with tofacitinib. The receptor source for this set is a human donor with alopecia areata. CDR3s include the opening cysteine and the closing phenylalanine or tryptophan. A D gene is named only where the DNA matches it firmly. Not all rows give a size; the values are once, few, many and, for expanded clones, a class.

D gene: -
clone size: -
V gene: TRBV30
J gene: TRBJ1-4
CDR3 DNA: TGTGCCTGGAGGGAGGGGGTGATCAATGAAAAACTGTTTTTT
CDR3 protein: CAWREGVINEKLFF

D gene: -
clone size: once
V gene: TRBV2
J gene: TRBJ2-2
CDR3 DNA: TGTGCCAGCAGTCCCGACCCCACCGGGGAGCTGTTTTTT
CDR3 protein: CASSPDPTGELFF

D gene: -
clone size: few
V gene: TRBV27
J gene: TRBJ1-2
CDR3 DNA: TGTGCCAGCAGTTTAGCGCTGGGGGGCACTTATGGCTACACCTTC
CDR3 protein: CASSLALGGTYGYTF

D gene: -
clone size: once
V gene: TRBV29-1
J gene: TRBJ1-1
CDR3 DNA: TGCAGCAAAGCTTTCGGGGTTGCAGCTTTCTTT
CDR3 protein: CSKAFGVAAFF

D gene: -
clone size: -
V gene: TRBV5-6
J gene: TRBJ2-3
CDR3 DNA: TGTGCCAGCAGCAATCCCAGCGGCAGGACAGTAAGCACAGATACGCAGTATTTT
CDR3 protein: CASSNPSGRTVSTDTQYF

D gene: TRBD2
clone size: -
V gene: TRBV13
J gene: TRBJ2-1
CDR3 DNA: TGTGCCAGCAGCTCCCTGGAGACTAGCGGGAGGAATGAGCAGTTCTTC
CDR3 protein: CASSSLETSGRNEQFF

D gene: TRBD1
clone size: few
V gene: TRBV27
J gene: TRBJ1-5
CDR3 DNA: TGTGCCAGCAGTCTGGGACAGGGGCATCAGCCCCAGCATTTT
CDR3 protein: CASSLGQGHQPQHF

D gene: TRBD2
clone size: -
V gene: TRBV5-1
J gene: TRBJ2-1
CDR3 DNA: TGCGCCAGCGCAGGGGCTAGCGGGGGATGGGAGCAGTTCTTC
CDR3 protein: CASAGASGGWEQFF

D gene: -
clone size: few
V gene: TRBV6-1
J gene: TRBJ1-5
CDR3 DNA: TGTGCCAGCAGTGAAGCAGCTGGGGCAGTCCAGCCCCAGCATTTT
CDR3 protein: CASSEAAGAVQPQHF

D gene: TRBD2
clone size: -
V gene: TRBV5-1
J gene: TRBJ2-1
CDR3 DNA: TGCGCCAGCAGCTGGACTAGCACGAATGAGCAGTTCTTC
CDR3 protein: CASSWTSTNEQFF

D gene: TRBD1
clone size: few
V gene: TRBV5-6
J gene: TRBJ1-5
CDR3 DNA: TGTGCCAGCAGTCCCCAGGGGGATCAGCCCCAGCATTTT
CDR3 protein: CASSPQGDQPQHF

D gene: TRBD1
clone size: -
V gene: TRBV5-4
J gene: TRBJ1-2
CDR3 DNA: TGTGCCAGCAGCTTGGAGGGGGCGGCAGCTAACTATGGCTACACCTTC
CDR3 protein: CASSLEGAAANYGYTF

D gene: TRBD2
clone size: few
V gene: TRBV7-7
J gene: TRBJ2-7
CDR3 DNA: TGTGCCAGCAGCTTACCCTCTGCGGGAGTTTCAGAAGAGCAGTACTTC
CDR3 protein: CASSLPSAGVSEEQYF

D gene: -
clone size: many
V gene: TRBV4-3
J gene: TRBJ2-3
CDR3 DNA: TGCGCCAGCAGCCAAGGAGGCGGGAAGGGGTCAGATACGCAGTATTTT
CDR3 protein: CASSQGGGKGSDTQYF

D gene: -
clone size: once
V gene: TRBV4-1
J gene: TRBJ1-2
CDR3 DNA: TGCGCCAGCAGCCAAGTCCAGGGTGACTATGGCTACACCTTC
CDR3 protein: CASSQVQGDYGYTF

D gene: TRBD1
clone size: -
V gene: TRBV27
J gene: TRBJ1-2
CDR3 DNA: TGTGCCAGCAGTTTACAAGGGGGCGATGGCTACACCTTC
CDR3 protein: CASSLQGGDGYTF

D gene: -
clone size: -
V gene: TRBV29-1
J gene: TRBJ2-1
CDR3 DNA: TGCAGCGTTGAGAATGAGCAGTTCTTC
CDR3 protein: CSVENEQFF

D gene: TRBD2
clone size: -
V gene: TRBV4-1
J gene: TRBJ2-5
CDR3 DNA: TGCGCCAGCAGCCAAGTGCTAGCGGGAGGCCAAGAGACCCAGTACTTC
CDR3 protein: CASSQVLAGGQETQYF

D gene: -
clone size: -
V gene: TRBV27
J gene: TRBJ2-3
CDR3 DNA: TGTGCCAGCGGGGGAGATACGCAGTATTTT
CDR3 protein: CASGGDTQYF

D gene: -
clone size: once
V gene: TRBV9
J gene: TRBJ2-5
CDR3 DNA: TGTGCCAGCAGCCCCGCCCGGGGGTGGGATTCCCAGTACTTC
CDR3 protein: CASSPARGWDSQYF

D gene: -
clone size: -
V gene: TRBV7-7
J gene: TRBJ2-3
CDR3 DNA: TGTGCCAGCAGCACCGGTGGCACAGATACGCAGTATTTT
CDR3 protein: CASSTGGTDTQYF

D gene: TRBD2
clone size: -
V gene: TRBV29-1
J gene: TRBJ2-3
CDR3 DNA: TGCAGCGTTGTTGTAGCGGGAGCAGGAGATACGCAGTATTTT
CDR3 protein: CSVVVAGAGDTQYF

D gene: -
clone size: few
V gene: TRBV27
J gene: TRBJ2-6
CDR3 DNA: TGTGCCAGCAGTTATAACCGTAGGGGGGCCAACGTCCTGACTTTC
CDR3 protein: CASSYNRRGANVLTF

D gene: TRBD2
clone size: -
V gene: TRBV14
J gene: TRBJ2-1
CDR3 DNA: TGTGCCAGCAGCCAGCCTTCCCGGGGGGGCAATGAGCAGTTCTTC
CDR3 protein: CASSQPSRGGNEQFF

D gene: TRBD1
clone size: once
V gene: TRBV4-3
J gene: TRBJ2-7
CDR3 DNA: TGCGCCAGCAGCCAAGGACAGGGCTACTACGAGCAGTACTTC
CDR3 protein: CASSQGQGYYEQYF

D gene: -
clone size: once
V gene: TRBV9
J gene: TRBJ2-1
CDR3 DNA: TGTGCCAGCAGCGTAACGACAGGTGCCTACAATGAGCAGTTCTTC
CDR3 protein: CASSVTTGAYNEQFF

D gene: -
clone size: -
V gene: TRBV5-1
J gene: TRBJ2-2
CDR3 DNA: TGCGCCAGCGGGAACTGGACATTCACCGGGGAGCTGTTTTTT
CDR3 protein: CASGNWTFTGELFF

D gene: TRBD2
clone size: -
V gene: TRBV27
J gene: TRBJ2-5
CDR3 DNA: TGTGCCAGCAGTTTAAGGACTAGCGGGGGGGCATCAGAGACCCAGTACTTC
CDR3 protein: CASSLRTSGGASETQYF

D gene: TRBD1
clone size: -
V gene: TRBV29-1
J gene: TRBJ2-2
CDR3 DNA: TGCAGCGTTGAGGAAGTCGGCAGGGGGACCGGGGAGCTGTTTTTT
CDR3 protein: CSVEEVGRGTGELFF

D gene: -
clone size: -
V gene: TRBV7-9
J gene: TRBJ2-3
CDR3 DNA: TGTGCCAGCAGCGAGGGGGCAGATACGCAGTATTTT
CDR3 protein: CASSEGADTQYF

D gene: -
clone size: -
V gene: TRBV15
J gene: TRBJ2-3
CDR3 DNA: TGTGCCACCAGAAGAACAGGGATCGGCACAGATACGCAGTATTTT
CDR3 protein: CATRRTGIGTDTQYF

D gene: -
clone size: -
V gene: TRBV5-6
J gene: TRBJ2-1
CDR3 DNA: TGTGCCAGCAGCCCCCTGCACAATGAGCAGTTCTTC
CDR3 protein: CASSPLHNEQFF

D gene: TRBD1
clone size: -
V gene: TRBV27
J gene: TRBJ2-5
CDR3 DNA: TGTGCCAGCAGCCCACTTCCGGGACAGGGGTCGGAGACCCAGTACTTC
CDR3 protein: CASSPLPGQGSETQYF

D gene: -
clone size: -
V gene: TRBV14
J gene: TRBJ2-5
CDR3 DNA: TGTGCCAGCAGCCAAGATGCCGCTAGACCGTTACAAGAGACCCAGTACTTC
CDR3 protein: CASSQDAARPLQETQYF

D gene: TRBD1
clone size: -
V gene: TRBV13
J gene: TRBJ1-3
CDR3 DNA: TGTGCCAGCAGCACAAGGACAGGGCCATTAAATTACTCTGGAAACACCATATATTTT
CDR3 protein: CASSTRTGPLNYSGNTIYF

D gene: TRBD1
clone size: -
V gene: TRBV7-9
J gene: TRBJ1-2
CDR3 DNA: TGTGCCAGCAGCCCGGGACAGGGGGCAAATGGCTACACCTTC
CDR3 protein: CASSPGQGANGYTF

D gene: -
clone size: -
V gene: TRBV7-6
J gene: TRBJ2-7
CDR3 DNA: TGTGCCAGCAGCTTAGGGGCGGGTCCCTACGAGCAGTACTTC
CDR3 protein: CASSLGAGPYEQYF

D gene: TRBD2
clone size: few
V gene: TRBV29-1
J gene: TRBJ2-7
CDR3 DNA: TGCAGCGTTGAAGTCGGACTAGCGGGAGGCCCGGGGAAGTACGAGCAGTACTTC
CDR3 protein: CSVEVGLAGGPGKYEQYF

D gene: -
clone size: -
V gene: TRBV19
J gene: TRBJ2-2
CDR3 DNA: TGTGCCAGTAGTATCTCCAGGAACACCGGGGAGCTGTTTTTT
CDR3 protein: CASSISRNTGELFF

D gene: TRBD2
clone size: many
V gene: TRBV7-3
J gene: TRBJ2-1
CDR3 DNA: TGTGCCAGCAGTGAGCGGGGGTCCTACAATGAGCAGTTCTTC
CDR3 protein: CASSERGSYNEQFF

D gene: -
clone size: -
V gene: TRBV4-1
J gene: TRBJ2-3
CDR3 DNA: TGCGCCAGCAGCCTCGAGGACCTTACCACAGATACGCAGTATTTT
CDR3 protein: CASSLEDLTTDTQYF

D gene: TRBD2
clone size: -
V gene: TRBV7-2
J gene: TRBJ2-1
CDR3 DNA: TGTGCCAGCAGCTACCTCCCGACTAGCGGTTCGTGGAATGAGCAGTTCTTC
CDR3 protein: CASSYLPTSGSWNEQFF

D gene: -
clone size: few
V gene: TRBV29-1
J gene: TRBJ1-1
CDR3 DNA: TGCAGCGTTCTCGAATACACTGAAGCTTTCTTT
CDR3 protein: CSVLEYTEAFF

D gene: -
clone size: -
V gene: TRBV5-1
J gene: TRBJ1-2
CDR3 DNA: TGCGCCAGCAGCTTCGAAACGGCAGGAGATGGCTACACCTTC
CDR3 protein: CASSFETAGDGYTF

D gene: -
clone size: -
V gene: TRBV19
J gene: TRBJ1-2
CDR3 DNA: TGTGCCAGTAGTATCAGGTGGACTAACTATGGCTACACCTTC
CDR3 protein: CASSIRWTNYGYTF

D gene: -
clone size: -
V gene: TRBV2
J gene: TRBJ1-3
CDR3 DNA: TGTGCCAGCAGTGCCGACAGGAGCTCTGGAAACACCATATATTTT
CDR3 protein: CASSADRSSGNTIYF

D gene: TRBD1
clone size: -
V gene: TRBV13
J gene: TRBJ1-1
CDR3 DNA: TGTGCCAGCAGAACTCGGACAGGGCGGGTCACTGAAGCTTTCTTT
CDR3 protein: CASRTRTGRVTEAFF

D gene: -
clone size: -
V gene: TRBV7-2
J gene: TRBJ2-6
CDR3 DNA: TGTGCCAGCAGCCGACGGACGGACGGGGCCAACGTCCTGACTTTC
CDR3 protein: CASSRRTDGANVLTF

D gene: TRBD1
clone size: few
V gene: TRBV9
J gene: TRBJ2-7
CDR3 DNA: TGTGCCAGCAGCGGAAGAGACAGGGGCCACTACGAGCAGTACTTC
CDR3 protein: CASSGRDRGHYEQYF

D gene: TRBD2
clone size: -
V gene: TRBV2
J gene: TRBJ2-7
CDR3 DNA: TGTGCCAGCAGTGAAGGGGGAGGGAGCTCCTACGAGCAGTACTTC
CDR3 protein: CASSEGGGSSYEQYF

D gene: -
clone size: few
V gene: TRBV27
J gene: TRBJ2-5
CDR3 DNA: TGTGCCAGCAGTTTGAGGGCCATGGTAGAGACCCAGTACTTC
CDR3 protein: CASSLRAMVETQYF

D gene: -
clone size: -
V gene: TRBV6-5
J gene: TRBJ2-1
CDR3 DNA: TGTGCCAGCCGAACCCTGCCCCCAAACAATGAGCAGTTCTTC
CDR3 protein: CASRTLPPNNEQFF

D gene: -
clone size: -
V gene: TRBV23-1
J gene: TRBJ2-7
CDR3 DNA: TGCGCCAGCAGTCCTTCAAGCGGGCAGGGGAAGTACGAGCAGTACTTC
CDR3 protein: CASSPSSGQGKYEQYF

D gene: TRBD1
clone size: -
V gene: TRBV27
J gene: TRBJ2-7
CDR3 DNA: TGTGCCAGCAGGCTTTCCCCAGGGGGCGCTTCTGGTCCTCAGTACTTC
CDR3 protein: CASRLSPGGASGPQYF

D gene: TRBD1
clone size: few
V gene: TRBV27
J gene: TRBJ1-2
CDR3 DNA: TGTGCCAGCAGTTTTCAATCGGACAGGGGCTATGGCTACACCTTC
CDR3 protein: CASSFQSDRGYGYTF

D gene: -
clone size: few
V gene: TRBV5-8
J gene: TRBJ2-1
CDR3 DNA: TGTGCCAGCAGCTTGCGAATAAATGAGCAGTTCTTC
CDR3 protein: CASSLRINEQFF

D gene: -
clone size: -
V gene: TRBV29-1
J gene: TRBJ2-5
CDR3 DNA: TGCAGCGCTGAAGTGGCAGCACAAGAGACCCAGTACTTC
CDR3 protein: CSAEVAAQETQYF

D gene: -
clone size: -
V gene: TRBV13
J gene: TRBJ2-1
CDR3 DNA: TGTGCCAGCAGCCCGGGCGCGGGCGCGGGCAATGAGCAGTTCTTC
CDR3 protein: CASSPGAGAGNEQFF

D gene: -
clone size: once
V gene: TRBV4-1
J gene: TRBJ2-3
CDR3 DNA: TGCGCCAGCAGCCCCGCCCAGCCAGATACGCAGTATTTT
CDR3 protein: CASSPAQPDTQYF